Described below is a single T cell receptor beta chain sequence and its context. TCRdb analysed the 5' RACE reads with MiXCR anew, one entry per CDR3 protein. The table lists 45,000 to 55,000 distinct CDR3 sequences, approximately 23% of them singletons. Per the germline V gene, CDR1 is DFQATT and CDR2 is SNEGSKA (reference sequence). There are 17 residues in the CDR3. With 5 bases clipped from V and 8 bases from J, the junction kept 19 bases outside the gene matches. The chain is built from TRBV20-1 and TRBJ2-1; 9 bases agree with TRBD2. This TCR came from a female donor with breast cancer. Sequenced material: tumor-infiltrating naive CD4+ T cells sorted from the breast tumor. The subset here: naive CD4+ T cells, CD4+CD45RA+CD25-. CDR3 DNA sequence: TGCAGTGCTCGTACCCCGTTGGGGCGGGAGGGCTTGGATGAGCAGTTCTTC. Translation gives CSARTPLGREGLDEQFF.